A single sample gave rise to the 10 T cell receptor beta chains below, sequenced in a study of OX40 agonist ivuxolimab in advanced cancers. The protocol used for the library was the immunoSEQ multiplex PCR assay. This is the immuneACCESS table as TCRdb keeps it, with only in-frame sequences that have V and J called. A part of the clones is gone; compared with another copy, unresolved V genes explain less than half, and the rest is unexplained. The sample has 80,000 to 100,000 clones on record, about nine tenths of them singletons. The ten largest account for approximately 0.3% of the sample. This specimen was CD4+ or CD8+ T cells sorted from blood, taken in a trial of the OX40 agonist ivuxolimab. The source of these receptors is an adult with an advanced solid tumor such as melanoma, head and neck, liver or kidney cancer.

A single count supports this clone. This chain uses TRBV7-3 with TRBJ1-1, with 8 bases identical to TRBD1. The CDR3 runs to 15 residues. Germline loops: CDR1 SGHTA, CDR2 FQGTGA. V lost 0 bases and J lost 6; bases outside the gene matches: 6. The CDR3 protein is CASSLTPDRAAEAFF. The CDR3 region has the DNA TGTGCCAGCAGCTTAACCCCGGACAGGGCCGCTGAAGCTTTCTTT. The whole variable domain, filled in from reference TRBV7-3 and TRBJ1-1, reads GAGVSQTPSNKVTEKGKYVELRCDPISGHTALYWYRQSLGQGPEFLIYFQGTGAADDSGLPNDRFFAVRPEGSVSTLKIQRTERGDSAVYLCASSLTPDRAAEAFFGQGTRLTVV.

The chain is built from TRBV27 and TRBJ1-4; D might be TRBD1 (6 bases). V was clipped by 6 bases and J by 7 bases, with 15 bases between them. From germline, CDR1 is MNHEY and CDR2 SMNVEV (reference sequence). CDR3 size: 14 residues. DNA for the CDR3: TGTGCCAGCAGAAAAGGGGGGGAGAGTGAAAAACTGTTTTTT. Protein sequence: CASRKGGESEKLFF. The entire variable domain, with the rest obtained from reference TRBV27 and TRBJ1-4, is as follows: EAQVTQNPRYLITVTGKKLTVTCSQNMNHEYMSWYRQDPGLGLRQIYYSMNVEVTDKGDVPEGYKVSRKEKRNFPLILESPSPNQTSLYFCASRKGGESEKLFFGSGTQLSVL.

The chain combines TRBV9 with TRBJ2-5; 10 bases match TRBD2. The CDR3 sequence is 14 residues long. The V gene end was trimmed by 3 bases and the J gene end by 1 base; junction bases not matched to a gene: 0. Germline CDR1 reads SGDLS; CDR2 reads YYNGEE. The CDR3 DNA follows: TGTGCCAGCAGCGAGCGGGAGGGCCAAGAGACCCAGTACTTC. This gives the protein CASSEREGQETQYF.

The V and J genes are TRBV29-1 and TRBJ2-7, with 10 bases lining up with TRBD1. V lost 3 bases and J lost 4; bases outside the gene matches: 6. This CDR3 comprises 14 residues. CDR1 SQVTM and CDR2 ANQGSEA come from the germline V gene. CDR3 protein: CSVDPGTGVYEQYF. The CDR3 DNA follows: TGCAGCGTTGACCCCGGGACAGGGGTTTACGAGCAGTACTTC.

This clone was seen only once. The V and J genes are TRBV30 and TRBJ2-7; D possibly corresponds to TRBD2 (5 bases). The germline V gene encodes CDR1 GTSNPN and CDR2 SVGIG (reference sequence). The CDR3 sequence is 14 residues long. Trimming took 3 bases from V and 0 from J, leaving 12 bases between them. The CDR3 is CAWRGVGSSYEQYF. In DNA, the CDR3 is TGTGCCTGGAGGGGAGTAGGTAGCTCCTACGAGCAGTACTTC.

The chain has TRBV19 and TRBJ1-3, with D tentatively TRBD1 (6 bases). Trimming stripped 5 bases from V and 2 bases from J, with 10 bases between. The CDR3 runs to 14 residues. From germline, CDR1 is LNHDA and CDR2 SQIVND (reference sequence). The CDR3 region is CASSLQGTGNTIYF. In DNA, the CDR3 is TGTGCCAGTAGTCTACAGGGAACTGGAAACACCATATATTTT.

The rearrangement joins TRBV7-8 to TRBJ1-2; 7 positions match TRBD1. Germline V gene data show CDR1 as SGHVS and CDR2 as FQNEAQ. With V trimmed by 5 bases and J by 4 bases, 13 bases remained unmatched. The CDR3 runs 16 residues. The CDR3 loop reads CASSPAWGGQSYGYTF. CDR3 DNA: TGTGCCAGCAGCCCCGCTTGGGGGGGACAGAGCTATGGCTACACCTTC. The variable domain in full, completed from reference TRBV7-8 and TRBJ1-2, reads GAGVSQSPRYKVAKRGQDVALRCDPISGHVSLFWYQQALGQGPEFLTYFQNEAQLDKSGLPSDRFFAERPEGSVSTLKIQRTQQEDSAVYLCASSPAWGGQSYGYTFGSGTRLTVV.

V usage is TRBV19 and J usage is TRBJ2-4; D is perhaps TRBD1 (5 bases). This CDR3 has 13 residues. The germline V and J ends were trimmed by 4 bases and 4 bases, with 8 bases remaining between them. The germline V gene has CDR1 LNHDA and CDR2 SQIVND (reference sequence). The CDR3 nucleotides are TGTGCCAGTAGTACCACAGGAAAAAACATTCAGTACTTC. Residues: CASSTTGKNIQYF.

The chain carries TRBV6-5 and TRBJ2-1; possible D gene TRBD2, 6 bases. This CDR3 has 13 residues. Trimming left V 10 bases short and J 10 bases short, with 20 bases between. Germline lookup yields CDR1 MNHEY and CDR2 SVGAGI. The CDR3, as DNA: TGTGCCACCAAAGAAGTACTGGCGGGAGAGCAGTTCTTC. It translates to CATKEVLAGEQFF.

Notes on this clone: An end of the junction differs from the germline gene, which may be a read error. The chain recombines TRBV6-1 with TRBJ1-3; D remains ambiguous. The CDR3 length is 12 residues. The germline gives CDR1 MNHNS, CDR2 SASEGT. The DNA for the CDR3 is TGTGCCAGCAGGGAAGGGCCCGTAATAAGCCTTTTT. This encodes CASREGPVISLF.